The T cell receptor beta chain described here comes from a study of blood T cell repertoires in COVID-19. Across the whole study: PBMCs, B-cell-depleted T cells, or T cells were the source of the cDNA or gDNA that made up the material.

In germline, CDR1 is KGHDR, CDR2 SFDVKD. The V gene lost 4 bases and the J gene lost 4 bases, with 12 bases spanning the gap. This CDR3 is built from 15 residues. Assay: immunoSEQ multiplex PCR; the TCRdb copy retains only in-frame clones and omits some. The table shows around 250,000 clones, with about 87% occurring only once. What was sequenced was PBMCs or T cells enriched from blood (not recorded which). The receptor was isolated from a woman aged 40 to 50 who had been exposed to COVID-19. The chain combines TRBV24-1 with TRBJ2-2, with a tentative D call TRBD2 (5 bases). For the CDR3, the DNA is TGTGCCACCAGTGAACCCCGGGGTCCCACCGGGGAGCTGTTTTTT. Translated, it gives CATSEPRGPTGELFF.